These 19 T cell receptor beta chains were all obtained from the same sample, sequenced in a study of shared clonotypes between healthy human individuals. CD45RO-negative, CCR7-selected cells formed the naive CD8 fraction, which excluded terminally differentiated effector memory CD45RA+ cells. The protocol was immunoSEQ multiplex PCR, while the TCRdb copy is restricted to in-frame clones and leaves out a portion. This sample has some 600,000 clones, with about 96% found just once. Sample: naive CD8+ T cells sorted from blood. The receptors stem from a woman in her thirties in good health.

The chain is built from TRBV5-1 and TRBJ2-1; TRBD2 agrees at 12 bases. The CDR3 covers 15 residues. With 2 bases clipped from V and 9 bases from J, the junction kept 6 bases outside the gene matches. Germline values: CDR1 SGHRS, CDR2 YFSETQ. CDR3 amino acids: CASSFRTSGIIEQFF. The CDR3 region has the DNA TGCGCCAGCAGCTTCCGGACTAGCGGGATTATTGAGCAGTTCTTC.

This chain uses TRBV4-1 with TRBJ2-3; D might be TRBD2 (5 bases). The V gene's germline CDR1 is MGHRA and CDR2 YSYEKL. Trimming removed 6 bases at V and 3 bases at J, with 19 bases between. The CDR3 is 16 residues long. This CDR3 reads CASSLSAGMGTDTQYF. The CDR3 nucleotides are TGCGCCAGCAGTCTCAGCGCCGGGATGGGGACAGATACGCAGTATTTT.

The chain has TRBV7-9 and TRBJ2-5, with 7 bases matching TRBD1. The CDR3 has 15 amino acids. The ends lost 5 bases at V and 2 bases at J; junction bases unmatched: 8. Germline V gives CDR1 SEHNR, CDR2 FQNEAQ (reference sequence). The CDR3 DNA follows: TGTGCCAGCAGCCGACCGGGACAGCAACAAGAGACCCAGTACTTC. Its protein is CASSRPGQQQETQYF.

As regards this clone: Other DNA sequences of this sample code for an identical CDR3. The chain combines TRBV6-5 with TRBJ2-7; D may match TRBD1 or TRBD2 (5 bases each). This CDR3 region has 14 residues. Germline V gives CDR1 MNHEY, CDR2 SVGAGI. V was cut by 4 bases and J by 0 bases, with 10 bases left in between. The CDR3 DNA sequence: TGTGCCAGCAGTTCGGGACGGACCTCCTACGAGCAGTACTTC. Translated, it gives CASSSGRTSYEQYF.

This clone was picked up one time. The rearrangement joins TRBV27 to TRBJ1-1; a possible D gene is TRBD1 (5 bases). The CDR3 spans 11 residues. V lost 8 bases and J lost 7, with 11 bases in between. Germline V gene sequence: CDR1 MNHEY, CDR2 SMNVEV (reference sequence). The CDR3 DNA sequence: TGTGCCAGCGGCTCCGGGGGTGAAGCTTTCTTT. Translated, it gives CASGSGGEAFF.

The V gene is TRBV7-9, the J gene TRBJ2-5; 14 bases are a match to TRBD2. The J call is doubtful: the DNA matches TRBJ2-7 better. Germline V gives CDR1 SEHNR, CDR2 FQNEAQ (reference sequence). The CDR3 contains 16 residues. The CDR3 reads CASSLTSGRGWNEQYF. Written as DNA, the CDR3 is TGTGCCAGCAGCTTGACTAGCGGGAGGGGCTGGAACGAGCAGTACTTC.

The chain recombines TRBV19 with TRBJ2-3; 11 bases fit TRBD2. The CDR3 loop spans 15 amino acids. Losses at the gene ends were 4 bases for V and 4 bases for J; bases not matched to a gene: 4. The V gene's germline CDR1 is LNHDA and CDR2 SQIVND (reference sequence). As DNA, the CDR3 is TGTGCCAGTAGTAGCGGGACTAGCGGCGCAGATACGCAGTATTTT. Translating it yields CASSSGTSGADTQYF. The variable domain in full, completed from reference TRBV19 and TRBJ2-3, reads DGGITQSPKYLFRKEGQNVTLSCEQNLNHDAMYWYRQDPGQGLRLIYYSQIVNDFQKGDIAEGYSVSREKKESFPLTVTSAQKNPTAFYLCASSSGTSGADTQYFGPGTRLTVL.

This chain uses TRBV6-6 with TRBJ1-5, with D possibly matching TRBD1 (5 bases). Germline-derived CDR1 and CDR2 are MNHNY and SVGAGI (reference sequence). CDR3 length equals 13 residues. V lost 5 bases, J lost 8 bases, and 13 bases lay in between. The CDR3 sequence: CASSTGGAEPQHF. The CDR3 nucleotides read TGTGCCAGCAGTACCGGGGGAGCGGAGCCCCAGCATTTT.

The V and J genes are TRBV27 and TRBJ1-2; D is possibly TRBD1 (5 bases). CDR1 is MNHEY and CDR2 is SMNVEV in the germline V gene (reference sequence). The V end was cut by 2 bases, the J end by 5 bases, with 12 bases between. The CDR3 is 14 residues long. The CDR3 spells CASSLRTGGYGYTF. CDR3 sequence (DNA): TGTGCCAGCAGTTTACGGACGGGGGGGTATGGCTACACCTTC.

J is TRBJ2-7 and V is TRBV5-1, with D maybe TRBD2 (6 bases). Germline assignment: CDR1 SGHRS and CDR2 YFSETQ. The CDR3 is made up of 14 amino acids. V lost 5 bases and J 2 bases, leaving 14 bases between the germline ends. CDR3 DNA sequence: TGCGCCAGCAGACTAACTAGCCCGGCCTACGAGCAGTACTTC. Translation gives CASRLTSPAYEQYF.

The chain couples TRBV2 to TRBJ1-2; no firm D call. V gave up 0 bases and J gave up 7 bases, with 18 bases separating them. Germline-derived CDR1 and CDR2 are SNHLY and FYNNEI. This CDR3 region has 16 residues. CDR3: CASSEALRVGPSGYTF. As DNA, the CDR3 is TGTGCCAGCAGTGAAGCGCTTCGGGTCGGGCCTAGTGGCTACACCTTC.

V gene TRBV11-2 combines with J gene TRBJ2-3; 7 positions match TRBD2. Germline values: CDR1 SGHAT, CDR2 FQNNGV. The junction had 7 bases not matched to a gene; V was cut back by 3 bases and J by 1 base. The CDR3 is 16 amino acids. The CDR3 DNA sequence: TGTGCCAGCAGCTTGTTAGCGGGTCTGGGCACAGATACGCAGTATTTT. Residues: CASSLLAGLGTDTQYF.

The chain recombines TRBV19 with TRBJ1-3; TRBD1 matches at 7 bases. Germline V gene data show CDR1 as LNHDA and CDR2 as SQIVND (reference sequence). The CDR3 length is 17 residues. V shed 6 bases, J shed 3 bases, and the junction held 14 bases outside the gene matches. Written as DNA, the CDR3 is TGTGCCAGTAGAACCGGGACAGAGACCTCCTTTGGAAACACCATATATTTT. Translation: CASRTGTETSFGNTIYF.

The chain combines TRBV19 with TRBJ2-1, with D tentatively TRBD1 (6 bases). V lost 3 bases and J lost 5, with 23 bases in between. This CDR3 comprises 18 residues. In germline, CDR1 is LNHDA, CDR2 SQIVND (reference sequence). The CDR3 loop reads CASSIWLGDNEGNNEQFF. The CDR3 nucleotides are TGTGCCAGTAGTATTTGGCTAGGGGACAACGAAGGGAACAATGAGCAGTTCTTC.

This chain uses TRBV27 with TRBJ2-2; tentatively, D is TRBD2 (5 bases). The CDR3 consists of 14 residues. With 6 bases removed from V and 4 bases from J, the gap between germline ends came to 12 bases. Per germline, CDR1 MNHEY and CDR2 SMNVEV (reference sequence). The CDR3 region has the DNA TGTGCCAGCAGCCCATTCACTAGCACCGGGGAGCTGTTTTTT. This translates into CASSPFTSTGELFF.

This clone has just one count. This rearrangement joins TRBV5-4 to TRBJ2-7, with no clear D. CDR3 length: 16 amino acids. Germline V gene lookup returns CDR1 SGHNT and CDR2 YYREEE (reference sequence). Trimming removed 0 bases from V and 1 base from J, with 14 bases in between. CDR3 DNA: TGTGCCAGCAGCTTGGGTATCTCGGCGGAGTCCTACGAGCAGTACTTC. Amino acid sequence: CASSLGISAESYEQYF.

This clone is a singleton in its sample. The sample carries other DNA sequences with the same CDR3. This chain joins TRBV6-5 and TRBJ2-5; TRBD1 is a possible D gene (5 bases). The end of the DNA is better explained by TRBJ2-7, so the J call may be wrong. The germline V gene has CDR1 MNHEY and CDR2 SVGAGI. This CDR3 has 13 residues. The CDR3 protein is CASSPGLGYEQYF. For the CDR3, the DNA is TGTGCCAGCAGCCCAGGGTTGGGGTACGAGCAGTACTTC.

This chain uses TRBV9 with TRBJ2-7; D is possibly TRBD2 (6 bases). The CDR3 loop spans 14 amino acids. V gave up 4 bases and J gave up 9 bases, with 20 bases separating them. The V gene's germline CDR1 is SGDLS and CDR2 YYNGEE. CDR3 protein: CASSPGTSRVGQYF. DNA of the CDR3: TGTGCCAGCAGCCCAGGGACTTCTCGTGTAGGGCAGTACTTC.

The chain employs TRBV28 and TRBJ2-3; D is unresolved. This CDR3 has 18 residues. V was cut by 2 bases and J by 1 base, with 19 bases left in between. CDR1 and CDR2 from the germline V gene are MDHEN and SYDVKM. CDR3 sequence (DNA): TGTGCCAGCAGTTTACTCTTGGGCAGCCAAACCGGCACAGATACGCAGTATTTT. It is translated as CASSLLLGSQTGTDTQYF. The variable domain in full, with the rest retrieved from reference TRBV28 and TRBJ2-3, is DVKVTQSSRYLVKRTGEKVFLECVQDMDHENMFWYRQDPGLGLRLIYFSYDVKMKEKGDIPEGYSVSREKKERFSLILESASTNQTSMYLCASSLLLGSQTGTDTQYFGPGTRLTVL.